Reported below is one T cell receptor beta chain. Its target is not known. The CDR3 consists of 13 residues. Germline V gives CDR1 SGHTA, CDR2 FQGNSA. Trimming left V 5 bases short and J 4 bases short, with 12 bases between. Sequencing used immunoSEQ multiplex PCR; TCRdb keeps in-frame clones, though not all of them. Of about 40,000 clones in the sample, approximately 78% were seen once. In every patient, relapse followed autologous stem cell transplantation, while exposure to brentuximab vedotin differed. The data belong to a study of PD-1 blockade in classical Hodgkin lymphoma. General study results and limits: Lower baseline TCR diversity marked trial partial responders and progressors. Patients who began taking nivolumab under 1 year after ASCT were left out.

The sequencing used peripheral blood mononuclear cells (PBMCs), collected at baseline. This TCR derives from a human donor with classical Hodgkin lymphoma. The chain uses TRBV7-2 and TRBJ2-7, with TRBD2 as a possible D gene (5 bases). CDR3 protein: CASSPRGGYEQYF. CDR3 DNA: TGTGCCAGCAGCCCCCGCGGAGGTTACGAGCAGTACTTC.